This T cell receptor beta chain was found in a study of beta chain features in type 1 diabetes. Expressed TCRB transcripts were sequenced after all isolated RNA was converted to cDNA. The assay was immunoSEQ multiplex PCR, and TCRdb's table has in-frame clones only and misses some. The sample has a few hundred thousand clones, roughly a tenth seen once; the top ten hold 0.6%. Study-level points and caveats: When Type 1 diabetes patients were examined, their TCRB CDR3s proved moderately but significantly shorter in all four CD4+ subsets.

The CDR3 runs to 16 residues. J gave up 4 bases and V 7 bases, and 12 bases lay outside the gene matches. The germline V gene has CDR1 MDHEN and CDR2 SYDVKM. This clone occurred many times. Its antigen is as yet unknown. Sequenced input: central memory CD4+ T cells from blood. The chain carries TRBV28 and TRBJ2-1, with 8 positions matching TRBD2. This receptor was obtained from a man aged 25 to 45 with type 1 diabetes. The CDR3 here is CASNLPGGTAYNEQFF. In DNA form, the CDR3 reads TGTGCCAGCAATCTCCCGGGAGGGACGGCTTACAATGAGCAGTTCTTC.